This TCR beta chain was identified in a study of control samples from healthy donors and cancer patients. The count of this clone is one. The data were produced by immunoSEQ multiplex PCR, yet TCRdb's version contains in-frame clones alone and is incomplete. The sample records 250,000 to 300,000 clones, almost 85% being singletons. The CDR3 consists of 15 residues. CDR1 and CDR2 from the germline V gene are SGHRS and YFSETQ. Between the trimmed V and J ends, which lost 0 bases and 0 bases, there was a span of 8 bases. This TCR came from a woman in her sixties with lung cancer. The chain links TRBV5-1 to TRBJ2-3, with a possible D match to TRBD2 (5 bases). Sequencing used PBMCs. The CDR3 protein is CASSLGGSSTDTQYF. The CDR3 coding sequence is TGCGCCAGCAGCTTGGGCGGGTCTAGCACAGATACGCAGTATTTT.